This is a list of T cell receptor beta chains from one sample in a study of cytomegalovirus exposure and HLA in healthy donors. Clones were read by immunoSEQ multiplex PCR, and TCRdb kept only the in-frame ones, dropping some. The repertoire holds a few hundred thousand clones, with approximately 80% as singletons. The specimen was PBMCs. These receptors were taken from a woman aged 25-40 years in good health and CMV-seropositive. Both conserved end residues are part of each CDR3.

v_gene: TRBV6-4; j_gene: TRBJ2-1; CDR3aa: CASSEGEGSYNEQFF
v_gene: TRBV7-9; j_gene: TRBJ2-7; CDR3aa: CASSVFKGGEQYF
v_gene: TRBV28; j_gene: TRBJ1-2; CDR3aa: CASRTGPNYGYTF
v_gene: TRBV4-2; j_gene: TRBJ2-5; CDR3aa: CASSRTSRVGWGSQETQYF
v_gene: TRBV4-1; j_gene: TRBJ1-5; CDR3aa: CASSQEGQLYSNQPQHF
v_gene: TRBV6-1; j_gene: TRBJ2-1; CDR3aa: CASSEARGVSYNEQFF
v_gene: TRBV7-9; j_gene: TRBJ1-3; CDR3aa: CASSLSLRQGSGNTIYF
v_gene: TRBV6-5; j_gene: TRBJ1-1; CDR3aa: CASRGTGAFSEAFF
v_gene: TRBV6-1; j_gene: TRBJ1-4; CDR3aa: CASSEEGQKLFF
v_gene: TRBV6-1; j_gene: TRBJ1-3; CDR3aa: CASGFLWGSGNTIYF
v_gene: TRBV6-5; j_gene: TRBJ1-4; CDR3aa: CASSYSGGNEKLFF
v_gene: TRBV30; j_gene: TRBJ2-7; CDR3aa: CAWSVPLAPYEQYF
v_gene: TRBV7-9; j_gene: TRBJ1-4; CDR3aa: CASSLGRDEKLFF
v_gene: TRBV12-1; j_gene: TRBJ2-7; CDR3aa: CASSFGRRSGEQYF
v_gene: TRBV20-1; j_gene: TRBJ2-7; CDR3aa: CSARYSYEQYF
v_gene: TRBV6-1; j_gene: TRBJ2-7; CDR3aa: CASSEYDGSLYEQYF
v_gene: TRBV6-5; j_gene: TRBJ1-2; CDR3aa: CASSYGALTGDYGYTF
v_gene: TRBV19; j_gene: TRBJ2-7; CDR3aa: CASSQGPPLFYEQYF
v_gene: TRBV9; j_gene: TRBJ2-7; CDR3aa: CASSPRERDEQYF
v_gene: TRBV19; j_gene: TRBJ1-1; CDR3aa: CASSFGHSGAFF
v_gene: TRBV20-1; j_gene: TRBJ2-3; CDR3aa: CSAGGDTQYF
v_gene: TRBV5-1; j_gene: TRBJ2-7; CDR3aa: CASSLGTSGSSYEQYF
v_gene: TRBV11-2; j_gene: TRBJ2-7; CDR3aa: CASSLEVADRYEQYF
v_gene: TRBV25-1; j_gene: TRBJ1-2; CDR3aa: CASSGRTGVYDGYTF
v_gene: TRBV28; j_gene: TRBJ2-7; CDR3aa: CASSRSGPGREQYF
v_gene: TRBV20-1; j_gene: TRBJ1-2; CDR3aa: CSARAGMGYTF
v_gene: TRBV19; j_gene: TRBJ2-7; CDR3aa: CASSIALLAEQYF
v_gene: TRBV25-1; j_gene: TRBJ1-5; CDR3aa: CASSERGLNQPQHF